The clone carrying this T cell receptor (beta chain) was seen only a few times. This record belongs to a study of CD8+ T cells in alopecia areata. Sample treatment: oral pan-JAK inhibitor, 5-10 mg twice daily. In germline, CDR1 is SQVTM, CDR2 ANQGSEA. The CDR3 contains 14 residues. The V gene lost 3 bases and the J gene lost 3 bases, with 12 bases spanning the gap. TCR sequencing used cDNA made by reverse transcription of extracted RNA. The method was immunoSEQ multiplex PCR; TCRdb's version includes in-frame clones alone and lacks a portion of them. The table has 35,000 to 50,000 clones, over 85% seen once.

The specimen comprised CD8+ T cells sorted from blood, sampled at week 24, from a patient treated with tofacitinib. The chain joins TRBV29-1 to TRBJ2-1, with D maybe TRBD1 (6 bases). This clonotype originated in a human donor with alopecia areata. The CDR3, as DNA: TGCAGCGTTGAGTGGGGGCTTGTCTACAATGAGCAGTTCTTC. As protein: CSVEWGLVYNEQFF.